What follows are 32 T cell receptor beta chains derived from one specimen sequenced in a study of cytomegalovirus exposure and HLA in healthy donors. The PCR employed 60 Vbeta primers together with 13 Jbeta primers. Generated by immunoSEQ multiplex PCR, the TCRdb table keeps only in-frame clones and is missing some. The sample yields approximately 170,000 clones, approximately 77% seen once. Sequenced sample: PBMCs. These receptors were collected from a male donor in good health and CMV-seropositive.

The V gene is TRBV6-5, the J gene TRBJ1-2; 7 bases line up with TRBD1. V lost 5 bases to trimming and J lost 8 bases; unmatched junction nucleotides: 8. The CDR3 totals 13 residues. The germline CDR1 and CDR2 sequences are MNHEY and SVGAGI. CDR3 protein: CASSNGQVHGYTF. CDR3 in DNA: TGTGCCAGCAGTAACGGACAGGTCCACGGCTACACCTTC.

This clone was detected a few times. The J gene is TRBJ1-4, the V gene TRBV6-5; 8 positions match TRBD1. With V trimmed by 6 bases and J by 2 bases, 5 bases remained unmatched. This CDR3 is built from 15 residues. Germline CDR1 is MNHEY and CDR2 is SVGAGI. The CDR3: CASSTRQGTNEKLFF. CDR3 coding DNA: TGTGCCAGCAGCACAAGACAGGGGACTAATGAAAAACTGTTTTTT.

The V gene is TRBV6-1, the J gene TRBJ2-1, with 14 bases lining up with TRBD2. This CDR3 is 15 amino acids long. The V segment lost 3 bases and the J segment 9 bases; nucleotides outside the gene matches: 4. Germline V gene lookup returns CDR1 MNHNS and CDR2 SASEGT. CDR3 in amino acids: CASSETSGGATEQFF. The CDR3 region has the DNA TGTGCCAGCAGTGAGACTAGCGGGGGGGCCACTGAGCAGTTCTTC.

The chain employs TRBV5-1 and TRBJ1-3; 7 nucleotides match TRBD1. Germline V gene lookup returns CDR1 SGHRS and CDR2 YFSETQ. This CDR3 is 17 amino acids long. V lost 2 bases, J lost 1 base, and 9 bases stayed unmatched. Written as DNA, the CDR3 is TGCGCCAGCAGCTTCAATCCGGGACAGTTTTCTGGAAACACCATATATTTT. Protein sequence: CASSFNPGQFSGNTIYF.

In DNA, the CDR3 is TGTGCCAGTAAAAGACAGGGGGCGCGGAGCGGGGGCCGGGAGCTGTTTTTT. Translation gives CASKRQGARSGGRELFF. The chain carries TRBV19 and TRBJ2-2; 10 bases match TRBD1. The trim removed 7 bases at V and 9 bases at J, leaving 17 bases unmatched. Germline CDR1 and CDR2: LNHDA and SQIVND (reference sequence). The CDR3 consists of 17 residues.

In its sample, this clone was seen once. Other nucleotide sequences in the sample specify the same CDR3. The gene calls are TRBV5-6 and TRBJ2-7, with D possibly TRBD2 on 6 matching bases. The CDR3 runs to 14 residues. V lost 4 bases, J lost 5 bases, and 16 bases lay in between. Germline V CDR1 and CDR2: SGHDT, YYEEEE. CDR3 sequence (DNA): TGTGCCAGCAGCCTGACGCCGGGGAGGCACGAGCAGTACTTC. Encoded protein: CASSLTPGRHEQYF.

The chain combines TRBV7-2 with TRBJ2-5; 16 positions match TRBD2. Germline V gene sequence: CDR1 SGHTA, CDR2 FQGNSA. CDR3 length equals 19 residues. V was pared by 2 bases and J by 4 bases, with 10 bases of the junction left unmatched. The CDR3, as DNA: TGTGCCAGCAGCTTAACAACCGGGACTAGCGGGGGGGCCATAGAGACCCAGTACTTC. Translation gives CASSLTTGTSGGAIETQYF.

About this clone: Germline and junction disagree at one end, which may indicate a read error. The CDR3 nucleotides read TGTGCCAGCAGCCCCCAGGGTTCCCCCTATAGCTACACCTTC. The encoded protein is CASSPQGSPYSYTF. The chain recombines TRBV5-6 with TRBJ1-2; D may be TRBD1 (5 bases). CDR1 and CDR2 from the germline V gene are SGHDT and YYEEEE. The length of the CDR3 is 14 residues.

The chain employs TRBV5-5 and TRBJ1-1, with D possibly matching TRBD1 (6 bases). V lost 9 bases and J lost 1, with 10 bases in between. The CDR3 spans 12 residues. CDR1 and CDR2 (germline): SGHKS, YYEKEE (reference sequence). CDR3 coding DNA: TGTGCCACCGGGGGGGCGAACACTGAAGCTTTCTTT. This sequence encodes CATGGANTEAFF.

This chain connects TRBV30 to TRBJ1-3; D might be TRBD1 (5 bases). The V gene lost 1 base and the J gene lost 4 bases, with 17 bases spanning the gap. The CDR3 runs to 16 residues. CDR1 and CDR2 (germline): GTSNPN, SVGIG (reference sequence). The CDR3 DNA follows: TGTGCCTGGAGTGGCGTGGGGGGGTCAATCGGAAACACCATATATTTT. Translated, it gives CAWSGVGGSIGNTIYF.

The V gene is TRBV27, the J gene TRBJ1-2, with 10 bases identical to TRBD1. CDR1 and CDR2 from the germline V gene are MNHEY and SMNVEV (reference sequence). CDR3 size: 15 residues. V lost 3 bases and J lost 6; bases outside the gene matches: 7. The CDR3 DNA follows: TGTGCCAGCAGTTTGCGTACCGGGACAGGGGATGGCTACACCTTC. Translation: CASSLRTGTGDGYTF.

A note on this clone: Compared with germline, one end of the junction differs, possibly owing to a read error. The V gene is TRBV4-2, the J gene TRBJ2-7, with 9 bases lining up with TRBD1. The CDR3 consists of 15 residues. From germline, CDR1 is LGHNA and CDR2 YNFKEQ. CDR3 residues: CASSQGWDRAYKQYF. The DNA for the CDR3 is TGTGCCAGCAGCCAAGGTTGGGACAGGGCCTACAAGCAGTACTTC.

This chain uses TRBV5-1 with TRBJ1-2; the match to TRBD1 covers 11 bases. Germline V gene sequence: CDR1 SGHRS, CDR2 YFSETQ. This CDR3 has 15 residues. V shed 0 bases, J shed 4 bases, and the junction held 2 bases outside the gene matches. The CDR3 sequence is CASSLGTGGGYGYTF. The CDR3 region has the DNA TGCGCCAGCAGCTTGGGGACAGGGGGCGGCTATGGCTACACCTTC.

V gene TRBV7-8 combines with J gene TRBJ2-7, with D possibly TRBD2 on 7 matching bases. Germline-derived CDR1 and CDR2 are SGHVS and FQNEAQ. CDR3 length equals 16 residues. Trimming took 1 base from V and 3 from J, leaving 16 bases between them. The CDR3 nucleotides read TGTGCCAGCAGCTTAGGGGGGCGCGGGGGTTACTACGAGCAGTACTTC. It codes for CASSLGGRGGYYEQYF.

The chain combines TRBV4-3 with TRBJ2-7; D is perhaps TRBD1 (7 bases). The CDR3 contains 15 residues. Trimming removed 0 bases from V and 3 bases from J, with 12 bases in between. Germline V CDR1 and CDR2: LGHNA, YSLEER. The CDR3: CASSQDYQGGYEQYF. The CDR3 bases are TGCGCCAGCAGCCAAGATTACCAGGGGGGCTACGAGCAGTACTTC.

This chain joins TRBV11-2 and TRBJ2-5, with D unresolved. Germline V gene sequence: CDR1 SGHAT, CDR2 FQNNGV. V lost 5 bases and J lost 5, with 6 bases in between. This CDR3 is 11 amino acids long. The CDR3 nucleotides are TGTGCCAGCAGCCCCGCGGAGACCCAGTACTTC. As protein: CASSPAETQYF.

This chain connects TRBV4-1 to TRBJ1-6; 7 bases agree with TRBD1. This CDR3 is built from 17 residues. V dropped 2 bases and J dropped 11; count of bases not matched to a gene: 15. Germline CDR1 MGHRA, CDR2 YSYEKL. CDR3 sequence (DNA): TGCGCCAGCAGCCAACCTCTGGAGATAGGGGGCAATCCACCCCTCCACTTT. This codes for CASSQPLEIGGNPPLHF.

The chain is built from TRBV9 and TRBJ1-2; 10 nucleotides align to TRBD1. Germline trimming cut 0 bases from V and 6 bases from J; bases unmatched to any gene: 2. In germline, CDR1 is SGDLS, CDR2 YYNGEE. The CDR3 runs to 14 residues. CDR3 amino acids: CASSVVGQGNGYTF. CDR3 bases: TGTGCCAGCAGCGTAGTGGGACAGGGGAATGGCTACACCTTC.

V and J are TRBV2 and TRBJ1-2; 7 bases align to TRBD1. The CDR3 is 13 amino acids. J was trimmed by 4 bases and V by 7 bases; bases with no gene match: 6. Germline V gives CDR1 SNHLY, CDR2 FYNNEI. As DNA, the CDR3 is TGTGCCAGCACTGCAGACAGGGCCTATGGCTACACCTTC. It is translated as CASTADRAYGYTF.

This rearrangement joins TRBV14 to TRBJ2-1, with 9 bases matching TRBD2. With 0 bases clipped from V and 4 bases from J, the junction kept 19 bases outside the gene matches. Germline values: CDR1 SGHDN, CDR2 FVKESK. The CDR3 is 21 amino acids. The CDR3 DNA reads TGTGCCAGCAGCCAAGAGTGGGGGAAGCATAGCGGGGGCTCCCGATACAATGAGCAGTTCTTC. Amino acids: CASSQEWGKHSGGSRYNEQFF.

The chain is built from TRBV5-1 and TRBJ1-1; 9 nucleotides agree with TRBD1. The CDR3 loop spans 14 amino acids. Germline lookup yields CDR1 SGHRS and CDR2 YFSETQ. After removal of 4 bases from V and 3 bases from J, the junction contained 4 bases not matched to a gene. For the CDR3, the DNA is TGCGCCAGCAGCCCGACAGGGGGGGACACTGAAGCTTTCTTT. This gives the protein CASSPTGGDTEAFF.

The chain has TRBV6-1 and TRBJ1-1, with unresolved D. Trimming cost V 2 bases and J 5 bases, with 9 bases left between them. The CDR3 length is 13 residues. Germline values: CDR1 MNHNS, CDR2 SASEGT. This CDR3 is CASSESSETEAFF. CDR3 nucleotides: TGTGCCAGCAGTGAATCAAGCGAGACTGAAGCTTTCTTT.

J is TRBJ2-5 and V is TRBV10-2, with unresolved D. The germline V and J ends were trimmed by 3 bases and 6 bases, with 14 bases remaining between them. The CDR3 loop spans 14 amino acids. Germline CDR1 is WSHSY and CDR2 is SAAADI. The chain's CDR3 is CASSEVDQKQTQYF. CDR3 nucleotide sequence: TGCGCCAGCAGTGAAGTAGATCAAAAGCAGACCCAGTACTTC.

The CDR3 DNA reads as TGTGCCAGCAGGTCTATGGGGCATCGTACTGAAGCTTTCTTT. Amino acid sequence: CASRSMGHRTEAFF. The chain has TRBV11-1 and TRBJ1-1; possibly TRBD1 for D (5 bases). Germline V gives CDR1 SGHAT, CDR2 FQDESV (reference sequence). The CDR3 has 14 residues. Trimming took off 6 bases at V and 5 bases at J, with 16 bases between the two ends.

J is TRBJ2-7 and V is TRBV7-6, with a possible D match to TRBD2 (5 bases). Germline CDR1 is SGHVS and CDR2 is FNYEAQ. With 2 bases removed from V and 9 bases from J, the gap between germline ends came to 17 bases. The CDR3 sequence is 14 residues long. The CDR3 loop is CASSLLVSNEGQYF. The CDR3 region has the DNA TGTGCCAGCAGCTTACTAGTATCTAACGAGGGGCAGTACTTC.

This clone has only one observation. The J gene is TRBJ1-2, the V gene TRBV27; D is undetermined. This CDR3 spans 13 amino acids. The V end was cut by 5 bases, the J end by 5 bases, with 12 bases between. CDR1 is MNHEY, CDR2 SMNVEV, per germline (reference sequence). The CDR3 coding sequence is TGTGCCAGCAGTCCTCAGGTTGCGTATGGCTACACCTTC. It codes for CASSPQVAYGYTF.

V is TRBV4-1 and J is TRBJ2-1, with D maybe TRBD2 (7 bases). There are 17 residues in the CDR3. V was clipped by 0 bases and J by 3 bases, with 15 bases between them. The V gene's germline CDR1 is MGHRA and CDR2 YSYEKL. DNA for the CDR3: TGCGCCAGCAGCCAAGATGAGGGGGGGCTCCTCTACAATGAGCAGTTCTTC. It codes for CASSQDEGGLLYNEQFF.

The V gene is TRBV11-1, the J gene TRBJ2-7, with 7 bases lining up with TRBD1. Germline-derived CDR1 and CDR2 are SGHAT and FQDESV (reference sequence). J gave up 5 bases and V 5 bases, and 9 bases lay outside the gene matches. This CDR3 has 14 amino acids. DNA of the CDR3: TGTGCCAGCAGCGACAGGGTGGTGTCTGACGAGCAGTACTTC. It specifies CASSDRVVSDEQYF.

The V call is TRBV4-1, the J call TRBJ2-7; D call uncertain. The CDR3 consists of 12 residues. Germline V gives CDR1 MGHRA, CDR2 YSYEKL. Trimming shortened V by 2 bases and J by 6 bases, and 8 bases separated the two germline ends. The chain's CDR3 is CASSQPVSEQYF. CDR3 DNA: TGCGCCAGCAGCCAACCCGTTTCCGAGCAGTACTTC.

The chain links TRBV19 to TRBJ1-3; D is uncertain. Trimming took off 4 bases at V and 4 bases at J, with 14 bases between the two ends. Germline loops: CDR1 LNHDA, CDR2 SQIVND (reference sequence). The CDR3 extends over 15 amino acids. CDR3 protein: CASSTLQITGNTIYF. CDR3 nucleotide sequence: TGTGCCAGTAGTACCCTACAGATAACGGGAAACACCATATATTTT.

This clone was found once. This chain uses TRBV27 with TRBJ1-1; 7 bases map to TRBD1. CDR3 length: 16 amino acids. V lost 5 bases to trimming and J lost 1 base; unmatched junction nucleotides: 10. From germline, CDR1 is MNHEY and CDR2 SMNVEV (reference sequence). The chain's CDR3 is CASSGDRDGGNTEAFF. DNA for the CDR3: TGTGCCAGCAGTGGCGACAGGGACGGGGGGAACACTGAAGCTTTCTTT.

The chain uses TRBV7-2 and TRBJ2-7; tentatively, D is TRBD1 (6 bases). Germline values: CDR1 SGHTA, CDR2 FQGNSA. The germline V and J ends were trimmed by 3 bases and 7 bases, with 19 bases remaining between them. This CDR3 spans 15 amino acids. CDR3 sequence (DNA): TGTGCCAGCAGCTTTGAGGCAGAGGGGGAGAGGGAGCAGTACTTC. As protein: CASSFEAEGEREQYF.